This entry lists 6 T cell receptor beta chains sequenced from one sample in a study of blood T cell repertoires in COVID-19. The data were produced by immunoSEQ multiplex PCR, yet TCRdb's version contains in-frame clones alone and is incomplete. Altogether about 180,000 clones are present, around 87% being singletons, with the ten largest covering roughly 2.6%. The specimen sequenced was peripheral blood. The receptors were sampled from a man between 35 and 55 years old with active or convalescent COVID-19.

The gene calls are TRBV25-1 and TRBJ1-4; possibly TRBD1 for D (6 bases). CDR3 size: 15 residues. CDR1 and CDR2 from the germline V gene are MGHDK and SYGVNS. Trimming took 1 base from V and 8 from J, leaving 14 bases between them. CDR3 amino acids: CASSEWRAQGEKLFF. DNA for the CDR3: TGTGCCAGCAGTGAATGGAGAGCCCAGGGGGAAAAACTGTTTTTT. Looking up the rest from reference TRBV25-1 and TRBJ1-4 gives the full variable domain: EADIYQTPRYLVIGTGKKITLECSQTMGHDKMYWYQQDPGMELHLIHYSYGVNSTEKGDLSSESTVSRIRTEHFPLTLESARPSHTSQYLCASSEWRAQGEKLFFGSGTQLSVL.

This chain joins TRBV5-1 and TRBJ2-3; D is ambiguous. Germline V gene data show CDR1 as SGHRS and CDR2 as YFSETQ. The V end was cut by 0 bases, the J end by 4 bases, with 3 bases between. The CDR3 runs to 12 residues. The CDR3 DNA reads as TGCGCCAGCAGCTTGGCCGCAGATACGCAGTATTTT. Amino acid sequence: CASSLAADTQYF. Based on the CDR3 plus reference TRBV5-1 and TRBJ2-3, the full variable domain is KAGVTQTPRYLIKTRGQQVTLSCSPISGHRSVSWYQQTPGQGLQFLFEYFSETQRNKGNFPGRFSGRQFSNSRSEMNVSTLELGDSALYLCASSLAADTQYFGPGTRLTVL.

The rearrangement uses TRBV4-3 and TRBJ1-2; D uncertain. This CDR3 contains 14 residues. From germline, CDR1 is LGHNA and CDR2 YSLEER. Trimming left V 1 base short and J 2 bases short, with 8 bases between. The CDR3 is CASSQGGPNYGYTF. The CDR3 nucleotides read TGCGCCAGCAGCCAAGGCGGCCCGAACTATGGCTACACCTTC.

The chain employs TRBV24-1 and TRBJ1-5; a possible D gene is TRBD1 (6 bases). V was trimmed by 9 bases and J by 4 bases, leaving 15 bases between them. This CDR3 contains 14 residues. Germline values: CDR1 KGHDR, CDR2 SFDVKD. CDR3 protein: CATPIGDTNQPQHF. In DNA form, the CDR3 reads TGTGCCACCCCCATCGGGGACACAAATCAGCCCCAGCATTTT.

The chain combines TRBV10-2 with TRBJ1-1, with D possibly matching TRBD1 (6 bases). Trimming pared 6 bases from V and 1 base from J, leaving 9 bases between. The V gene's germline CDR1 is WSHSY and CDR2 SAAADI. The CDR3 loop spans 13 amino acids. The CDR3 sequence: CASRGQRNTEAFF. In nucleotides, the CDR3 is TGCGCCAGCAGAGGACAGAGGAACACTGAAGCTTTCTTT.

The V and J genes are TRBV19 and TRBJ1-5; D gene unclear. V lost 8 bases and J lost 3, with 14 bases in between. The CDR3 loop spans 14 amino acids. CDR1 is LNHDA, CDR2 SQIVND, per germline (reference sequence). This chain's CDR3 is CASLDLGSNQPQHF. The DNA of the CDR3 is TGTGCCAGTCTGGATCTGGGCTCCAATCAGCCCCAGCATTTT.